This is a list of T cell receptor beta chains from one sample in a study of CD8 T cells in Susac syndrome. TCRdb independently ran MiXCR on the immunoSEQ multiplex PCR reads; one entry per CDR3 protein. The sample has about 190,000 distinct CDR3 sequences; over 85% are singletons. Material for sequencing was CD4+ T cells from PBMCs. These receptors all stem from a human donor in good health. Both conserved end residues are part of each CDR3. Fields, in order: J gene, V gene, clone size, D gene, CDR3 DNA, CDR3 protein. A D gene is named only where the DNA matches it firmly. Size is omitted from some rows. Given values are once, few, many or a class for expanded clones.

>TRBJ2-1|TRBV24-1|.|TRBD2
TGTGCCACCAGTGATGTTGGGACTAGCGGCCTCTTCTACAATGAGCAGTTCTTC
CATSDVGTSGLFYNEQFF
>TRBJ1-5|TRBV20-1|once|TRBD1
TGCAGTGCTAGACCTGACAGGGTAGGTCAGCCCCAGCATTTT
CSARPDRVGQPQHF
>TRBJ2-1|TRBV20-1|.|TRBD1
TGCAGTGCTAGAGAAGGGGGCGGTCTCAATGAGCAGTTCTTC
CSAREGGGLNEQFF
>TRBJ1-2|TRBV12-3/TRBV12-4|.|TRBD1
TGTGCCAGCAGAGGGACAGGGAAAAGGAGGACCTATGGCTACACCTTC
CASRGTGKRRTYGYTF
>TRBJ2-1|TRBV12-3/TRBV12-4|.|TRBD1
TGTGCCAGCAGTTTCGGACAGGGAAATGAGCAGTTCTTC
CASSFGQGNEQFF
>TRBJ2-3|TRBV7-9|.|.
TGTGCCAGCAGCCCGGAACAGGGCCCGACCACAGATACGCAGTATTTT
CASSPEQGPTTDTQYF
>TRBJ2-1|TRBV27|.|.
TGTGCCAGCAGTTTTCGGGAACTGGCAGCCAATGAGCAGTTCTTC
CASSFRELAANEQFF
>TRBJ1-2|TRBV30|.|.
TGTGCCTGGAACATCCAACGGGGGAATGGCTACACCTTC
CAWNIQRGNGYTF
>TRBJ1-2|TRBV7-9|.|.
TGTGCCAGCAGCTCACAGGTCGTCAACTATGGCTACACCTTC
CASSSQVVNYGYTF
>TRBJ1-5|TRBV14|.|.
TGTGCCAGCAGCCAAGATACGTTAGAGCCCCAGCATTTT
CASSQDTLEPQHF
>TRBJ2-1|TRBV4-1|.|.
TGCGCCAGCAGCCAAGTGGCGGCGGGGCGAGTGGGAGAAAGGAATGAGCAGTTCTTC
CASSQVAAGRVGERNEQFF
>TRBJ1-6|TRBV5-6|.|.
TGTGCCAGCAGCTTCGAAAGGTTCAATTCACCCCTCCACTTT
CASSFERFNSPLHF
>TRBJ2-5|TRBV9|.|.
TGTGCCAGCAGCCGAATTGATGCGGGGACCCAGTACTTC
CASSRIDAGTQYF
>TRBJ2-1|TRBV3-1|.|.
TGTGCCAGCAGCCAAGGGTTAGCGAGGCACAATGAGCAGTTCTTC
CASSQGLARHNEQFF